This passage covers 4 T cell receptor beta chains from one sample sequenced in a study of blood T cell repertoires in COVID-19 (dated by TCRdb to 2018 to 2021). Library creation used the immunoSEQ multiplex PCR assay. TCRdb provides this immuneACCESS table in a form limited to in-frame rearrangements. Some clones are lacking; in checked studies, under half of them reflect an unresolved V gene, and why the rest are absent is not known. The sample table holds more than 90,000 clones, of which 82% were seen once. Together, the top ten hold about 17% of the sample. The sequenced sample was peripheral blood. These receptors were obtained from an elderly man with acute or convalescent COVID-19.

This chain links TRBV4-3 with TRBJ1-2, with D possibly TRBD1 on 5 matching bases. Germline V lookup: CDR1 LGHNA, CDR2 YSLEER. The V end was cut by 0 bases, the J end by 4 bases, with 9 bases between. The CDR3 runs to 14 residues. The CDR3 bases are TGCGCCAGCAGCCAAGATCAGGGCCGCTATGGCTACACCTTC. This codes for CASSQDQGRYGYTF.

V and J are TRBV5-1 and TRBJ2-1; the D gene is possibly TRBD2 (6 bases). V was pared by 0 bases and J by 9 bases, with 13 bases between. This CDR3 has 14 residues. Germline CDR1 and CDR2: SGHRS and YFSETQ. Here the CDR3 reads CASSLVSGGGEQFF. CDR3 coding DNA: TGCGCCAGCAGCTTGGTGTCCGGGGGTGGTGAGCAGTTCTTC.

V is TRBV29-1 and J is TRBJ1-1; D uncertain. Trimming took 6 bases from V and 3 from J, leaving 14 bases between them. The germline gives CDR1 SQVTM, CDR2 ANQGSEA. The CDR3 has 13 residues. The CDR3: CSVAIKGDTEAFF. The DNA for the CDR3 is TGCAGCGTCGCGATCAAGGGAGACACTGAAGCTTTCTTT.

The V and J genes are TRBV2 and TRBJ2-1; 15 bases agree with TRBD2. This CDR3 is built from 16 residues. V dropped 4 bases and J dropped 3; count of bases not matched to a gene: 1. The germline CDR1 and CDR2 sequences are SNHLY and FYNNEI. CDR3 in DNA: TGTGCCAGCAGTGGGACTAGCGGGAGGGGCTACAATGAGCAGTTCTTC. Amino acids: CASSGTSGRGYNEQFF.